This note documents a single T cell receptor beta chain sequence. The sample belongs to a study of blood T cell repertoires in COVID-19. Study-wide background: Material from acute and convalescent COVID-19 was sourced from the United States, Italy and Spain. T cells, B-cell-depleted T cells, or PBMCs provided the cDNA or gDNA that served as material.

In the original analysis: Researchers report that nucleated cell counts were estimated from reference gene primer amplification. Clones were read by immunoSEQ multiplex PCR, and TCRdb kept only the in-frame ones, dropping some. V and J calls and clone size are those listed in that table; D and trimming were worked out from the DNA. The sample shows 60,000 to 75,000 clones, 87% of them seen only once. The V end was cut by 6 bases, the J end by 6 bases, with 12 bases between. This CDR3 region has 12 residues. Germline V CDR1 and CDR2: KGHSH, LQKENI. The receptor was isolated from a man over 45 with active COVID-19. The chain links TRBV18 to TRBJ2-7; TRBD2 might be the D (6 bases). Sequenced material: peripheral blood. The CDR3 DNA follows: TGTGCCAGCTCGGAACTGGGGGGCGAGCAGTACTTC. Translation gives CASSELGGEQYF.